This TCR beta chain is drawn from a study of T cell repertoires in cytomegalovirus infection. About the study: Recently identified HLA-C-restricted CMV epitopes and well-studied HLA-B-restricted CMV epitopes were used by the study. Indicated by public TCR beta signatures were CMV infection and matching HLA type.

TCRdb re-called the reads with MiXCR, one entry per CDR3 protein. Altogether 300,000 or so distinct CDR3 sequences are present, roughly 25% being singletons, with the ten largest covering 10% to 15%. The V end was cut by 0 bases, the J end by 5 bases, with 11 bases between. The CDR3 totals 15 residues. Germline-derived CDR1 and CDR2 are LGHNA and YSLEER. Findings and limits, study-wide: The cumulative frequency of public TCR beta families distinguished individuals who carried CMV together with the relevant HLA. It was HLA-C-restricted CMV-specific TCR beta clonotypes that dominated the response ex vivo.

For this clonotype: What it binds is unknown.

The material was cultured PBMCs, obtained from culture after CMV antigen stimulation. This sequence joins TRBV4-3 and TRBJ1-5; no reliable D call. The receptor was isolated from a human donor in good health (CMV status not recorded). Some clones in this sample may be carry-over from other donors' samples. The CDR3 sequence: CASSQEFGPYQPQHF. The CDR3 DNA reads TGCGCCAGCAGCCAAGAGTTTGGGCCCTATCAGCCCCAGCATTTT.